Listed here are 7 T cell receptor beta chains from one sample, sequenced in a study of T cell changes during pregnancy in multiple sclerosis. Using immunoSEQ multiplex PCR, the repertoire was profiled, and TCRdb retains in-frame clones only, with some absent. This sample yields approximately 44,000 clones, of which over 75% are seen a single time; about 0.65% belongs to the top ten. Sequenced here: CD4+ T cells from peripheral blood mononuclear cells, sampled before pregnancy. Receptor source: a female donor with multiple sclerosis, enrolled in a pregnancy study.

The chain uses TRBV30 and TRBJ2-7; 11 bases fit TRBD1. The ends lost 3 bases at V and 1 base at J; junction bases unmatched: 5. Germline CDR1 is GTSNPN and CDR2 is SVGIG (reference sequence). The CDR3 sequence is 15 residues long. In DNA form, the CDR3 reads TGTGCCTGGAGCCTAGGACAGGGGGCTTCCTACGAGCAGTACTTC. Protein sequence: CAWSLGQGASYEQYF.

V and J are TRBV14 and TRBJ1-4, with D maybe TRBD1 (6 bases). Per germline, CDR1 SGHDN and CDR2 FVKESK. CDR3 length: 13 amino acids. V dropped 4 bases and J dropped 8 bases, with 11 bases sitting between them. CDR3 DNA: TGTGCCAGCAGCCGGGGGCTCAACGAAAAACTGTTTTTT. Translating it yields CASSRGLNEKLFF.

V usage is TRBV9 and J usage is TRBJ1-3, with a weak D call TRBD1 (5 bases). V lost 4 bases, J lost 4 bases, and 18 bases lay in between. CDR3 size: 16 residues. Germline V gene data show CDR1 as SGDLS and CDR2 as YYNGEE. DNA for the CDR3: TGTGCCAGCAGCCCAGGGAGGGGCGCCTCCGGAAACACCATATATTTT. Its protein is CASSPGRGASGNTIYF.

The V and J genes are TRBV9 and TRBJ2-1; 10 bases are a match to TRBD2. From germline, CDR1 is SGDLS and CDR2 YYNGEE. The CDR3 has 14 residues. After removal of 3 bases from V and 8 bases from J, the junction contained 5 bases not matched to a gene. Here the CDR3 reads CASSGGLARHEQFF. CDR3 coding DNA: TGTGCCAGCAGCGGGGGACTAGCGAGGCATGAGCAGTTCTTC.

The CDR3 spells CASSYRVSPTEAFF. DNA of the CDR3: TGTGCCAGCAGTTACAGGGTCTCTCCGACTGAAGCTTTCTTT. This chain joins TRBV2 and TRBJ1-1; D perhaps matches TRBD1 (6 bases). Between the trimmed V and J ends, which lost 5 bases and 5 bases, there was a span of 15 bases. The CDR3 sequence is 14 residues long. The germline V gene has CDR1 SNHLY and CDR2 FYNNEI. Full variable domain (outside the CDR3, taken from reference TRBV2 and TRBJ1-1): EPEVTQTPSHQVTQMGQEVILRCVPISNHLYFYWYRQILGQKVEFLVSFYNNEISEKSEIFDDQFSVERPDGSNFTLKIRSTKLEDSAMYFCASSYRVSPTEAFFGQGTRLTVV.

The chain is built from TRBV5-5 and TRBJ2-3; 9 bases agree with TRBD1. V lost 3 bases to trimming and J lost 5 bases; unmatched junction nucleotides: 7. This CDR3 comprises 15 residues. CDR1 is SGHKS and CDR2 is YYEKEE in the germline V gene (reference sequence). The CDR3 reads CASSSGQGKGDTQYF. The CDR3 nucleotides are TGTGCCAGCAGCTCGGGACAGGGCAAGGGAGATACGCAGTATTTT. Drawing the rest from reference TRBV5-5 and TRBJ2-3, the complete variable domain is DAGVTQSPTHLIKTRGQQVTLRCSPISGHKSVSWYQQVLGQGPQFIFQYYEKEERGRGNFPDRFSARQFPNYSSELNVNALLLGDSALYLCASSSGQGKGDTQYFGPGTRLTVL.

V usage is TRBV14 and J usage is TRBJ1-3, with 7 nucleotides matching TRBD1. With V trimmed by 6 bases and J by 2 bases, 7 bases remained unmatched. The CDR3 runs 15 residues. CDR1 is SGHDN, CDR2 FVKESK, per germline. This CDR3 is CASSATGDPGNTIYF. In DNA, the CDR3 is TGTGCCAGCAGTGCCACAGGGGATCCTGGAAACACCATATATTTT.